This TCR beta chain was observed in a study of beta chain features in type 1 diabetes. Regarding the study as a whole: Researchers caution that PCR might favor shorter templates, equally among patients and controls.

The CDR3 length is 14 residues. The V gene lost 4 bases and the J gene lost 5 bases, with 12 bases spanning the gap. Germline assignment: CDR1 LNHDA and CDR2 SQIVND (reference sequence). Every isolated RNA sample was fully reverse transcribed, so sequencing captured expressed TCRB transcripts. TCRdb's copy holds only in-frame clones and misses some; the assay was immunoSEQ multiplex PCR. The table has about 110,000 clones, around 40% seen once; the top ten hold less than 0.08%. Comments on this clone: Its antigen is not identified.

Sequenced material: stem cell memory CD4+ T cells from blood. The sequence came from a young woman in good health. The rearrangement links TRBV19 to TRBJ1-5, with D possibly TRBD1 on 5 matching bases. The CDR3 here is CASSTRDWDQPQHF. Here the CDR3 DNA reads TGTGCCAGTAGTACCCGGGACTGGGATCAGCCCCAGCATTTT.